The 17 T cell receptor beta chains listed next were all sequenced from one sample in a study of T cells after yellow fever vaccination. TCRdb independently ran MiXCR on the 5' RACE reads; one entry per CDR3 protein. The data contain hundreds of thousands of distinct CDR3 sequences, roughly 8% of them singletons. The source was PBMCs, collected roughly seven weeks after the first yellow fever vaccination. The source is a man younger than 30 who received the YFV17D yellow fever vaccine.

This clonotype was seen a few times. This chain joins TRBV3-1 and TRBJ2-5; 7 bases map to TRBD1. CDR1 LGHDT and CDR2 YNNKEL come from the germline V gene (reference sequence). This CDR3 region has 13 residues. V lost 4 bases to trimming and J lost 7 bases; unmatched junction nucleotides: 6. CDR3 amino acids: CASSLRDRATQYF. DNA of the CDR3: TGTGCCAGCAGCCTCCGGGACAGAGCGACCCAGTACTTC.

The CDR3 sequence: CASSGSGENIQYF. The CDR3 nucleotides read TGTGCCAGTAGCGGGAGTGGGGAAAACATTCAGTACTTC. This sequence joins TRBV19 and TRBJ2-4; TRBD2 is a possible D gene (6 bases). Trimming took off 6 bases at V and 5 bases at J, with 11 bases between the two ends. The CDR3 length is 13 residues. Germline CDR1 is LNHDA and CDR2 is SQIVND (reference sequence).

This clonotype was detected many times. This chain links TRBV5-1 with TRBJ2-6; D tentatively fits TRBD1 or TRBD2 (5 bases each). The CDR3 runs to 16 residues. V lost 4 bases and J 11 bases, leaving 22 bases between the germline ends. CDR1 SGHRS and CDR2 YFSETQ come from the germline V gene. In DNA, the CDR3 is TGCGCCAGCAGCCCACGGGACGCCGTTTCACTTGACGTCCTGACTTTC. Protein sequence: CASSPRDAVSLDVLTF.

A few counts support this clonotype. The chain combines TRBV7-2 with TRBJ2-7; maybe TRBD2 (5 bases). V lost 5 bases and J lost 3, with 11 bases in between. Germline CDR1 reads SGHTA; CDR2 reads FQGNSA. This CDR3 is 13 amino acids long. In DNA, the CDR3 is TGTGCCAGCAGCCCCGGGCGGGTCTACGAGCAGTACGTC. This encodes CASSPGRVYEQYV.

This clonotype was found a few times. CDR3 coding DNA: TGTGCCAGCAGTGAATCGATCGAGAGAAACACCATATATTTT. Protein product: CASSESIERNTIYF. This sequence joins TRBV6-1 and TRBJ1-3, with D uncertain. Per germline, CDR1 MNHNS and CDR2 SASEGT. V shed 2 bases and J shed 5 bases, with 10 bases lying between them. This CDR3 has 14 amino acids.

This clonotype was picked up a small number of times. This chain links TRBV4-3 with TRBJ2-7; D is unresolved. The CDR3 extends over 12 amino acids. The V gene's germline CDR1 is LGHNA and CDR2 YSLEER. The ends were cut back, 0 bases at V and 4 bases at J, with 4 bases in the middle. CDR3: CASSQDRYEQYF. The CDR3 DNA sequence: TGCGCCAGCAGCCAAGACAGGTACGAGCAGTACTTC.

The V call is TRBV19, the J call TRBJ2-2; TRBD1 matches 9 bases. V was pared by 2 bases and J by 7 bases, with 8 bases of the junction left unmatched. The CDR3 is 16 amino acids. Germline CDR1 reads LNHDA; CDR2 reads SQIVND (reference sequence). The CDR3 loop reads CASSITGTGYVGELFF. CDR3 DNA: TGTGCCAGTAGTATAACGGGGACAGGGTACGTCGGGGAGCTGTTTTTT.

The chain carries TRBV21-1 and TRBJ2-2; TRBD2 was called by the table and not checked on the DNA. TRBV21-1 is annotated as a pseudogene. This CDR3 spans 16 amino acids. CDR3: CASSKGGKSRSGELFF. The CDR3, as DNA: TGTGCCAGCAGCAAAGGTGGGAAGTCCCGGTCCGGGGAGCTGTTTTTT.

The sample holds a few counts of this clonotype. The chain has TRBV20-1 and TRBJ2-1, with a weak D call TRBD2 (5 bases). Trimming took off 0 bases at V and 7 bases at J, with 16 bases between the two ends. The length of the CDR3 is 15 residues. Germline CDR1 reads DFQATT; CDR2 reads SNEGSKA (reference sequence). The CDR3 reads CSARDMGSPGNEQFF. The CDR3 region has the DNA TGCAGTGCTAGAGACATGGGGTCCCCGGGGAATGAGCAGTTCTTC.

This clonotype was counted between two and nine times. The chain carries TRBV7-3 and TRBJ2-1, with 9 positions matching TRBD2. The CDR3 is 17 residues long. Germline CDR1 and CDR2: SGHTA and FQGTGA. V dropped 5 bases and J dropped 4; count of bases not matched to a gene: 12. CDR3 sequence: CASSPRSTSGIYNEQFF. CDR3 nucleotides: TGTGCCAGCAGCCCCAGATCGACTAGCGGAATATACAATGAGCAGTTCTTC.

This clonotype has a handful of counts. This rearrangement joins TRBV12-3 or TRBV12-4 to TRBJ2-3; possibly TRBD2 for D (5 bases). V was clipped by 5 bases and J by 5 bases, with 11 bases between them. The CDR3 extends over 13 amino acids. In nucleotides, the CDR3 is TGTGCCAGCAGTGCCGGGGTGGGAGATACGCAGTATTTT. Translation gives CASSAGVGDTQYF.

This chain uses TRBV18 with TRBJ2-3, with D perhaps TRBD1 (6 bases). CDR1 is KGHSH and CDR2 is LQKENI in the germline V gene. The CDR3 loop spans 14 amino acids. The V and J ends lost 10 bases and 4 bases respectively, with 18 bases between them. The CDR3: CATISLQGPDTQYF. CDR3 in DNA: TGTGCCACCATTTCCCTACAGGGCCCAGATACGCAGTATTTT.

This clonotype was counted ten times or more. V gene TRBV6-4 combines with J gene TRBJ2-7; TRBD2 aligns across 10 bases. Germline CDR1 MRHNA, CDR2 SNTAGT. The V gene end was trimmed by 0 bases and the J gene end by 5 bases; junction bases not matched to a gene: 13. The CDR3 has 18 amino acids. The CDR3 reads CASSDSTASGGLKHEQYV. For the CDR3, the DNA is TGTGCCAGCAGTGACTCGACGGCTAGCGGGGGCCTTAAGCACGAGCAGTACGTC.

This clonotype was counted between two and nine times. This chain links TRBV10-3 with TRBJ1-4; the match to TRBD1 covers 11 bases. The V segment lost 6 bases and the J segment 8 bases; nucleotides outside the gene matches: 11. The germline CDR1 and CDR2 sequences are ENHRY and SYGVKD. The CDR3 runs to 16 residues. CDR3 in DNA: TGTGCCATCAGCCGGGCCGGGACAGGGGGAACCGAAAAACTGTTTTTT. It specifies CAISRAGTGGTEKLFF.

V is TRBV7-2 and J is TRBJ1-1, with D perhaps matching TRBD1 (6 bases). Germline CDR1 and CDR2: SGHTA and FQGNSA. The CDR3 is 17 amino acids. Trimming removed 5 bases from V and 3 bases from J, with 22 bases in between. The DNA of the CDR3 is TGTGCCAGCAGCCCAAACCCGGGGACAACGAGGGACACTGAAGCTTTCTTT. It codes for CASSPNPGTTRDTEAFF.

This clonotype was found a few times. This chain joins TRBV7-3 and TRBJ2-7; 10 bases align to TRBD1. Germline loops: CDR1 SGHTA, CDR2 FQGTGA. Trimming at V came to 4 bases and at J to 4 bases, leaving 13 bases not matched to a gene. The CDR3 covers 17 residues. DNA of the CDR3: TGTGCCAGCAGCTCCGATAAGGGACAGGGGATGCTATACGAGCAGTACTTC. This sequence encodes CASSSDKGQGMLYEQYF.

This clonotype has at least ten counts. In nucleotides, the CDR3 is TGTGCCAGCAGCCCAAACCCTAGCGGGGGGTCCTACAATGAGCAGTTCTTC. Translated: CASSPNPSGGSYNEQFF. The rearrangement joins TRBV7-2 to TRBJ2-1; 11 nucleotides agree with TRBD2. CDR1 is SGHTA, CDR2 FQGNSA, per germline. V was clipped by 5 bases and J by 1 base; unmatched bases: 7. The CDR3 runs to 17 residues.